Listed below are T cell receptor beta chains from one sample, sequenced in a study of cytomegalovirus exposure and HLA in healthy donors. TCRdb's table, derived via immunoSEQ multiplex PCR, lists solely in-frame clones and lacks some. The data show tens of thousands of clones, approximately 75% seen once. What was sequenced was PBMCs. These receptors were obtained from a man aged 35-49 years in good health and CMV-seronegative. Each CDR3 is given with its conserved first and last residue. Fields, in order: J gene, D gene, V gene, clone size, CDR3 DNA, CDR3 protein. D genes are given only for firm matches. For some rows the clone size is stated as once, few or many, or as a class when expanded; others skip it.

J gene: TRBJ1-2; D gene: .; V gene: TRBV10-2; clone size: few; CDR3 DNA: TGCGCCAGCAGTGAGGCGGGAGTTAACTATGGCTACACCTTC; CDR3 protein: CASSEAGVNYGYTF
J gene: TRBJ1-2; D gene: .; V gene: TRBV30; clone size: .; CDR3 DNA: TGTGCCTGGAGCCGATTCTCGGCGGGCTGGGAGGGCTACACCTTC; CDR3 protein: CAWSRFSAGWEGYTF
J gene: TRBJ2-6; D gene: TRBD1; V gene: TRBV5-1; clone size: few; CDR3 DNA: TGCGCCAGCAGCCCGAGTCCCGGGACAGTCTCTGGGGCCAACGTCCTGACTTTC; CDR3 protein: CASSPSPGTVSGANVLTF
J gene: TRBJ2-1; D gene: TRBD2; V gene: TRBV6-5; clone size: .; CDR3 DNA: TGTGCCAGCAGCTATAGCGGGGGGGATAATGAGCAGTTCTTC; CDR3 protein: CASSYSGGDNEQFF
J gene: TRBJ1-3; D gene: TRBD1; V gene: TRBV7-8; clone size: few; CDR3 DNA: TGTGCCAGCAGGCACGACAGGGGCTCTGGAAACACCATATATTTT; CDR3 protein: CASRHDRGSGNTIYF
J gene: TRBJ2-3; D gene: .; V gene: TRBV4-3; clone size: .; CDR3 DNA: TGCGCCAGCAGCCAAGTTTGGGCGCCGACAGATACGCAGTATTTT; CDR3 protein: CASSQVWAPTDTQYF
J gene: TRBJ1-5; D gene: .; V gene: TRBV4-1; clone size: .; CDR3 DNA: TGCGCCAGCAGCCAAGAGGGGGCTAGCAATCAGCCCCAGCATTTT; CDR3 protein: CASSQEGASNQPQHF
J gene: TRBJ2-3; D gene: .; V gene: TRBV6-5; clone size: few; CDR3 DNA: TGTGCCGTATGGTCGGGCACAGATACGCAGTATTTT; CDR3 protein: CAVWSGTDTQYF
J gene: TRBJ2-5; D gene: .; V gene: TRBV6-1; clone size: few; CDR3 DNA: TGTGCCAGCAGTGATCCCGACAGTTTTTTGGTGACCCAGTACTTC; CDR3 protein: CASSDPDSFLVTQYF
J gene: TRBJ2-7; D gene: TRBD1; V gene: TRBV11-2; clone size: .; CDR3 DNA: TGTGCCAGCAGCTTAATGGCAGGGGGTAGCGAGCAGTACTTC; CDR3 protein: CASSLMAGGSEQYF
J gene: TRBJ1-2; D gene: .; V gene: TRBV18; clone size: once; CDR3 DNA: TGTGCCAGCTCACCACCGTTACAGGGCTATGGCTACACCTTC; CDR3 protein: CASSPPLQGYGYTF
J gene: TRBJ1-2; D gene: TRBD1; V gene: TRBV30; clone size: .; CDR3 DNA: TGTGCCTGGAGTGTATGGGGACAGGGCCTAGGCTATGGCTACACCTTC; CDR3 protein: CAWSVWGQGLGYGYTF
J gene: TRBJ1-2; D gene: .; V gene: TRBV7-9; clone size: .; CDR3 DNA: TGTGCCAGCAGCCCAGGAGCCGGGAGCAGCGGCTACACCTTC; CDR3 protein: CASSPGAGSSGYTF
J gene: TRBJ2-7; D gene: TRBD2; V gene: TRBV28; clone size: .; CDR3 DNA: TGTGCCAGCAGTTCACCGCCGGGAGGCTACGAGCAGTACTTC; CDR3 protein: CASSSPPGGYEQYF
J gene: TRBJ1-5; D gene: TRBD1; V gene: TRBV7-8; clone size: .; CDR3 DNA: TGTGCCACCGGAGGCAGGGGGAATCAGCCCCAGCATTTT; CDR3 protein: CATGGRGNQPQHF
J gene: TRBJ1-1; D gene: .; V gene: TRBV6-1; clone size: .; CDR3 DNA: TGTGCCAGCAGCGGACGGGAGAACACTGAAGCTTTCTTT; CDR3 protein: CASSGRENTEAFF
J gene: TRBJ2-3; D gene: TRBD2; V gene: TRBV28; clone size: .; CDR3 DNA: TGTGCCAGCAGCAACCCCGCAAGAGCGGGGGCCTCAGATACGCAGTATTTT; CDR3 protein: CASSNPARAGASDTQYF
J gene: TRBJ1-2; D gene: .; V gene: TRBV11-2; clone size: .; CDR3 DNA: TGTGCCAGCAGCTTGGGGGGGCGAGGCTACACCTTC; CDR3 protein: CASSLGGRGYTF
J gene: TRBJ2-3; D gene: TRBD2; V gene: TRBV9; clone size: few; CDR3 DNA: TGTGCCAGCAGCCCCCGACGGGGGGGTAGCACAGATACGCAGTATTTT; CDR3 protein: CASSPRRGGSTDTQYF
J gene: TRBJ1-2; D gene: .; V gene: TRBV5-6; clone size: .; CDR3 DNA: TGTGCCAGCAGCTTGGGTGCGACAGGCTATGGCTACACCTTC; CDR3 protein: CASSLGATGYGYTF
J gene: TRBJ2-7; D gene: .; V gene: TRBV5-5; clone size: .; CDR3 DNA: TGTGCCAGCAGCCTCTCAGCCGAGGTAAACGAGCAGTACTTC; CDR3 protein: CASSLSAEVNEQYF
J gene: TRBJ2-2; D gene: .; V gene: TRBV9; clone size: .; CDR3 DNA: TGTGCCAGCAGCGATAGGAACACCGGGGAGCTGTTTTTT; CDR3 protein: CASSDRNTGELFF
J gene: TRBJ2-7; D gene: TRBD1; V gene: TRBV11-1; clone size: .; CDR3 DNA: TGTGCCAGCAGCCTGGGACAGGGATTCTTCGAGCAGTACTTC; CDR3 protein: CASSLGQGFFEQYF
J gene: TRBJ2-1; D gene: TRBD1; V gene: TRBV30; clone size: .; CDR3 DNA: TGTGCCTGGAGTGCGCGGACAGGGGTAAACAATGAGCAGTTCTTC; CDR3 protein: CAWSARTGVNNEQFF
J gene: TRBJ2-5; D gene: TRBD1; V gene: TRBV7-2; clone size: .; CDR3 DNA: TGTGCCAGCAGCTCAGACAGGGCCAAAGAGACCCAGTACTTC; CDR3 protein: CASSSDRAKETQYF
J gene: TRBJ1-2; D gene: .; V gene: TRBV7-6; clone size: .; CDR3 DNA: TGTGCCAGCAGCTTAGGAGGAAATTTGTATGGCTACACCTTC; CDR3 protein: CASSLGGNLYGYTF
J gene: TRBJ1-5; D gene: TRBD1; V gene: TRBV2; clone size: .; CDR3 DNA: TGTGCCAGCAGTGAGACAGGGGGCAATCAGCCCCAGCATTTT; CDR3 protein: CASSETGGNQPQHF
J gene: TRBJ1-6; D gene: .; V gene: TRBV5-1; clone size: .; CDR3 DNA: TGCGCCAGCAGCGAAAGACATACTAATTCACCCCTCCACTTT; CDR3 protein: CASSERHTNSPLHF
J gene: TRBJ1-6; D gene: .; V gene: TRBV4-1; clone size: .; CDR3 DNA: TGCGCCAGCAGCCGGGACAAGGCGAGGGGTTCACCCCTCCACTTT; CDR3 protein: CASSRDKARGSPLHF
J gene: TRBJ2-1; D gene: TRBD1; V gene: TRBV6-6; clone size: .; CDR3 DNA: TGTGCCAGCACGCGCGGGACAGGGGCGGTTGAGCAGTTCTTC; CDR3 protein: CASTRGTGAVEQFF
J gene: TRBJ2-5; D gene: TRBD2; V gene: TRBV7-2; clone size: once; CDR3 DNA: TGTGCCAGCAGCAGAAGGAGCGGGGCCGGGGAGACCCAGTACTTC; CDR3 protein: CASSRRSGAGETQYF
J gene: TRBJ2-7; D gene: .; V gene: TRBV11-2; clone size: few; CDR3 DNA: TGTGCCAGCAGCTTAGGACACAGCTCCTACGAGCAGTACTTC; CDR3 protein: CASSLGHSSYEQYF
J gene: TRBJ2-5; D gene: .; V gene: TRBV7-3; clone size: .; CDR3 DNA: TGTGCCAGCAGCTTAACGGGGGGGGCCCATCAAGAGACCCAGTACTTC; CDR3 protein: CASSLTGGAHQETQYF
J gene: TRBJ1-5; D gene: .; V gene: TRBV7-6; clone size: .; CDR3 DNA: TGTGCCAGCAGCCGAGGTGGCCGAAGCAATCAGCCCCAGCATTTT; CDR3 protein: CASSRGGRSNQPQHF
J gene: TRBJ2-7; D gene: TRBD1; V gene: TRBV30; clone size: few; CDR3 DNA: TGTGCCTGGACCCCCGCGACAGGGCCCTACGAGCAGTACTTC; CDR3 protein: CAWTPATGPYEQYF
J gene: TRBJ2-1; D gene: TRBD2; V gene: TRBV6-4; clone size: .; CDR3 DNA: TGTGCCAGCAGTGGGGGGGGGATCGGTGAGCAGTTCTTC; CDR3 protein: CASSGGGIGEQFF
J gene: TRBJ1-1; D gene: TRBD1; V gene: TRBV4-1; clone size: .; CDR3 DNA: TGCGCCAGCAGCCAAAGACAGGGGAACACTGAAGCTTTCTTT; CDR3 protein: CASSQRQGNTEAFF
J gene: TRBJ1-3; D gene: .; V gene: TRBV6-1; clone size: .; CDR3 DNA: TGTGCCAGCAGTACGGACATGATTGACGGAAACACCATATATTTT; CDR3 protein: CASSTDMIDGNTIYF
J gene: TRBJ2-3; D gene: TRBD2; V gene: TRBV4-3; clone size: .; CDR3 DNA: TGCGCCAGCAGCCAAGACCCAGCGGGAGCCCCGGGAGATACGCAGTATTTT; CDR3 protein: CASSQDPAGAPGDTQYF
J gene: TRBJ2-1; D gene: .; V gene: TRBV4-1; clone size: .; CDR3 DNA: TGCGCCAGCAGCCCAGGGGATGGTACCTACAATGAGCAGTTCTTC; CDR3 protein: CASSPGDGTYNEQFF
J gene: TRBJ2-7; D gene: .; V gene: TRBV7-9; clone size: .; CDR3 DNA: TGTGCCAGCAGCCGGGGACACCTTTACGAGCAGTACTTC; CDR3 protein: CASSRGHLYEQYF
J gene: TRBJ2-7; D gene: .; V gene: TRBV28; clone size: .; CDR3 DNA: TGTGCCAGCAGTTTACGGCCTGCGGCACATATGGCCGAGCAGTACTTC; CDR3 protein: CASSLRPAAHMAEQYF
J gene: TRBJ2-7; D gene: TRBD1; V gene: TRBV6-1; clone size: .; CDR3 DNA: TGTGCCAGCAGTGATCTCCGGGACAGGGGCTACGAGCAGTACTTC; CDR3 protein: CASSDLRDRGYEQYF
J gene: TRBJ2-1; D gene: TRBD1; V gene: TRBV9; clone size: once; CDR3 DNA: TGTGCCAGCAGCGTAGGAGTGGGGACAGGGCAGGCTGAGCAGTTCTTC; CDR3 protein: CASSVGVGTGQAEQFF
J gene: TRBJ1-2; D gene: TRBD1; V gene: TRBV28; clone size: .; CDR3 DNA: TGTGCCAGCAGTTGGACAGGGGACCTATATGGCTACACCTTC; CDR3 protein: CASSWTGDLYGYTF
J gene: TRBJ2-4; D gene: .; V gene: TRBV18; clone size: .; CDR3 DNA: TGTGCCAGCTCACCTCGGACTGTCAAAAACATTCAGTACTTC; CDR3 protein: CASSPRTVKNIQYF
J gene: TRBJ1-2; D gene: .; V gene: TRBV30; clone size: .; CDR3 DNA: TGTGCCTGGAGTGTCGGCTATGGCTACACCTTC; CDR3 protein: CAWSVGYGYTF
J gene: TRBJ2-1; D gene: .; V gene: TRBV18; clone size: few; CDR3 DNA: TGTGCCAGCTCACCAACCAGGGGTGGTATGAATGAGCAGTTCTTC; CDR3 protein: CASSPTRGGMNEQFF
J gene: TRBJ1-5; D gene: .; V gene: TRBV10-1; clone size: medium-sized; CDR3 DNA: TGCGCCAGCAGTATCGTGAGACAGGGCAATCAGCCCCAGCATTTT; CDR3 protein: CASSIVRQGNQPQHF
J gene: TRBJ1-6; D gene: .; V gene: TRBV21-1; clone size: few; CDR3 DNA: TGTGCCAGCAGCAAATCGGGACAGCCTTATTCACCCCTCCACTTT; CDR3 protein: CASSKSGQPYSPLHF
J gene: TRBJ1-1; D gene: .; V gene: TRBV7-3; clone size: .; CDR3 DNA: TGTGCCAGCAGCTTGGCAGGGAACACTGAAGCTTTCTTT; CDR3 protein: CASSLAGNTEAFF
J gene: TRBJ2-7; D gene: TRBD2; V gene: TRBV2; clone size: .; CDR3 DNA: TGTGCCAGCAGTCCATGGGGGGGGGCCTACGAGCAGTACTTC; CDR3 protein: CASSPWGGAYEQYF
J gene: TRBJ1-1; D gene: .; V gene: TRBV19; clone size: .; CDR3 DNA: TGTGCCAGTAGTATAACAAGGGGGAACACTGAAGCTTTCTTT; CDR3 protein: CASSITRGNTEAFF